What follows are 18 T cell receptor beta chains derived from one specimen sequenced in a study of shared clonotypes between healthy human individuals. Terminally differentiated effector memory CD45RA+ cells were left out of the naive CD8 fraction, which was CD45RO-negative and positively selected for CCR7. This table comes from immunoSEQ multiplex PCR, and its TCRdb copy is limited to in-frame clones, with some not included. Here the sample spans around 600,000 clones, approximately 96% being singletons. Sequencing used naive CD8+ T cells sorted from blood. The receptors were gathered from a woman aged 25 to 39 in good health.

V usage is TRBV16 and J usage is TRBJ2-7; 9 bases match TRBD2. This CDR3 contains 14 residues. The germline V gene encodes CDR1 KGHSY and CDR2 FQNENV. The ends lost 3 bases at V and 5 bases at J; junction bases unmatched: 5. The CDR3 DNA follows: TGTGCCAGCAGCCAGCCGACTAGCGGCCACGAGCAGTACTTC. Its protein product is CASSQPTSGHEQYF.

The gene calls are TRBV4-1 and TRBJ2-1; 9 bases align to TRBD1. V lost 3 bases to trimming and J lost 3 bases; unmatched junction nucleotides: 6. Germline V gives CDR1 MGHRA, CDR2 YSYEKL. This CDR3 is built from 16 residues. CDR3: CASSQVGQGLYNEQFF. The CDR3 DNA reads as TGCGCCAGCAGCCAGGTTGGACAGGGGCTCTACAATGAGCAGTTCTTC.

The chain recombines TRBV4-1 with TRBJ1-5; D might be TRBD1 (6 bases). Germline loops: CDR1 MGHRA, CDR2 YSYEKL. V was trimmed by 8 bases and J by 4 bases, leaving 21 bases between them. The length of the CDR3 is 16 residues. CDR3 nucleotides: TGCGCCAGCGGAGCAGGGGATCTGGTGGCTAATCAGCCCCAGCATTTT. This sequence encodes CASGAGDLVANQPQHF.

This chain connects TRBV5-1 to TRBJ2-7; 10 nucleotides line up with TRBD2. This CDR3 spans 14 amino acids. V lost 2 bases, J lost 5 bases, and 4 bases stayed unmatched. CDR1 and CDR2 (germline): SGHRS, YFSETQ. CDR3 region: CASSFSGRVDEQYF. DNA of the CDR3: TGCGCCAGCAGCTTCAGCGGGAGGGTCGACGAGCAGTACTTC.

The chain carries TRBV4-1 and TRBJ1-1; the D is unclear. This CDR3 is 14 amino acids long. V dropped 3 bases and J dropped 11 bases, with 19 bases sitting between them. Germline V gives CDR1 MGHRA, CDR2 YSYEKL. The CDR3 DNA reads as TGCGCCAGCAGCCAGGACCGTTACACTGAACGGGCTTTCTTT. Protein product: CASSQDRYTERAFF.

The CDR3 is CAILPDDRFEAFF. The CDR3 DNA sequence: TGTGCCATCCTCCCGGACGACAGGTTTGAAGCTTTCTTT. The J gene is TRBJ1-1, the V gene TRBV10-3; tentative D call: TRBD1 (6 bases). V lost 8 bases, J lost 7 bases, and 17 bases lay in between. The CDR3 contains 13 residues. Germline loops: CDR1 ENHRY, CDR2 SYGVKD.

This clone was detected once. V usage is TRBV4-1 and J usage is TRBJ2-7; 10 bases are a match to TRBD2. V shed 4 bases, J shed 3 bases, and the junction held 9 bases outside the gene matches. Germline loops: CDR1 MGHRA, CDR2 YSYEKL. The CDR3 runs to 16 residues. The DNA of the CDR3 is TGCGCCAGCAGCCCATCCCGGGCTAGCGGGAGCTACGAGCAGTACTTC. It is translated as CASSPSRASGSYEQYF.

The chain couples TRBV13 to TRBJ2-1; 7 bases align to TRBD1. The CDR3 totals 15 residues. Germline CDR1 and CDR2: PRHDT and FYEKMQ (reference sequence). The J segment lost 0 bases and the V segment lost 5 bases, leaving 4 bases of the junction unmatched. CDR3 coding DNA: TGTGCCAGCAGCGGGGGACAGAGCTCCTACAATGAGCAGTTCTTC. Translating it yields CASSGGQSSYNEQFF.

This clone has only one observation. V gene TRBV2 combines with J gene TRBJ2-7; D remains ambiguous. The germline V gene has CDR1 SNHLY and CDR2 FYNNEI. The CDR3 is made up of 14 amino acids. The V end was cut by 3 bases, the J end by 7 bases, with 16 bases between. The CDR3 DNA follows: TGTGCCAGCAGTGACGAGAGCGTAGTTAGGGAGCAGTACTTC. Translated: CASSDESVVREQYF.

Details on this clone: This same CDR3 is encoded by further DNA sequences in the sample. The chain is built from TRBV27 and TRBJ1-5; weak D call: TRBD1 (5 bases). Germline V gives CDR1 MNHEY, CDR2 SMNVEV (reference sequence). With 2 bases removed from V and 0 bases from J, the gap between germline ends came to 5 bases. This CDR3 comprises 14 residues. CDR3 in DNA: TGTGCCAGCAGTTTAGGGGGTAGCAATCAGCCCCAGCATTTT. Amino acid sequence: CASSLGGSNQPQHF.

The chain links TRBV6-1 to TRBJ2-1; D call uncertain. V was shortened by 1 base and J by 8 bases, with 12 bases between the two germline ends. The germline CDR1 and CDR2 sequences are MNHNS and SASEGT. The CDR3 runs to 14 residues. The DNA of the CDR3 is TGTGCCAGCAGTGAAGAGGTGAGGAGTTATGAGCAGTTCTTC. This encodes CASSEEVRSYEQFF.

CDR3 DNA: TGTGCCAGCTGTCCCACCACTAGCGCCTACCTAAATGAGCAGTTCTTC. Encoded protein: CASCPTTSAYLNEQFF. This chain links TRBV28 with TRBJ2-1; 7 bases match TRBD2. J gave up 7 bases and V 8 bases, and 17 bases lay outside the gene matches. Germline lookup yields CDR1 MDHEN and CDR2 SYDVKM. CDR3 length: 16 amino acids.

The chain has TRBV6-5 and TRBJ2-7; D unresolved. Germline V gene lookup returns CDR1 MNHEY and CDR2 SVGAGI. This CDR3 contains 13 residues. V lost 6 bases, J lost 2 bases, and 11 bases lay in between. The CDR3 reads CASSPLSAYEQYF. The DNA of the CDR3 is TGTGCCAGCAGCCCCCTTTCAGCCTACGAGCAGTACTTC.

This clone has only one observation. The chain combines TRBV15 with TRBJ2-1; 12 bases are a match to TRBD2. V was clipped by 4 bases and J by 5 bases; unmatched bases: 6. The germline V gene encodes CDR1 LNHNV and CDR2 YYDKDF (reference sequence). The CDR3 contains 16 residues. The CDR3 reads CATSMTSGRRHNEQFF. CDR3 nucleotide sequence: TGTGCCACCAGCATGACTAGCGGGAGAAGACACAATGAGCAGTTCTTC. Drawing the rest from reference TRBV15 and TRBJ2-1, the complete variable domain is DAMVIQNPRYQVTQFGKPVTLSCSQTLNHNVMYWYQQKSSQAPKLLFHYYDKDFNNEADTPDNFQSRRPNTSFCFLDIRSPGLGDTAMYLCATSMTSGRRHNEQFFGPGTRLTVL.

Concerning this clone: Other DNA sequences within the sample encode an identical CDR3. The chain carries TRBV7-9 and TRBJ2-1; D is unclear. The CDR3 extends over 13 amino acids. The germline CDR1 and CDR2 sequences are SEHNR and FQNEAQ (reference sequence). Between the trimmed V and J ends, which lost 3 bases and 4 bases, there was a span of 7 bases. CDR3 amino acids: CASSFGTYNEQFF. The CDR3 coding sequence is TGTGCCAGCAGCTTCGGCACGTACAATGAGCAGTTCTTC.

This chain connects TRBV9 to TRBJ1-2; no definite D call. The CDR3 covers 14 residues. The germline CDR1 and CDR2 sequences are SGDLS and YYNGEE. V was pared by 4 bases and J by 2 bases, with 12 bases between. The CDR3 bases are TGTGCCAGCAGCCCTTCCGGGGTCAACTATGGCTACACCTTC. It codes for CASSPSGVNYGYTF.

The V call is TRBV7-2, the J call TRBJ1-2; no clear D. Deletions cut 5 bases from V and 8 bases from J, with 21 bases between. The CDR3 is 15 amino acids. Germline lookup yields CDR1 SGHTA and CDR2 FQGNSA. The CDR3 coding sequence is TGTGCCAGCAGCCTAAACCCCCAGGATTTCGACGGCTACACCTTC. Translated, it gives CASSLNPQDFDGYTF.

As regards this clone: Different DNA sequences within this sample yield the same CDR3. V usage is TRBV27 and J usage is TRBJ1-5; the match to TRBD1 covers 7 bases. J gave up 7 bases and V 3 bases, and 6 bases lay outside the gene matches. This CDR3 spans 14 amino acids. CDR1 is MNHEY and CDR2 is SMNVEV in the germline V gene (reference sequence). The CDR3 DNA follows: TGTGCCAGCAGTTTGCGACAGGGCGACCAGCCCCAGCATTTT. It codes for CASSLRQGDQPQHF.